This T cell receptor (beta chain) was profiled in a study of T cell responses to AZD1222 COVID-19 vaccine. Study-wide results and limits: No repertoire was sampled before or during the peak T cell response, only after it. Donors, mostly white British, included more females; clonal diversity was possibly underestimated. Following two doses of AZD1222, Spike-specific TCR breadth and depth rose. Reports say nearly half of spike-specific TCRs go after unmutated variant regions.

TCRdb's copy holds only in-frame clones and misses some; the assay was immunoSEQ multiplex PCR. Of roughly 80,000 clones listed, about 82% were seen once; the top ten hold 2.9%. In the case of this clone: Its target is unknown.

Germline lookup yields CDR1 LGHDT and CDR2 YNNKEL (reference sequence). V shed 4 bases and J shed 5 bases, with 14 bases lying between them. The CDR3 runs 14 residues. The starting material was peripheral blood, obtained on day 0 of AZD1222 vaccination. The chain employs TRBV3-1 (or the pseudogene TRBV3-2) and TRBJ2-5, with unresolved D. The clonotype was recovered from an adult in good health. CDR3 nucleotides: TGTGCCAGCAGCCCTAAGCCCCAACGGGAGACCCAGTACTTC. This gives the protein CASSPKPQRETQYF.